This record looks at one T cell receptor beta chain sequence and its context. The data belong to a study of blood T cell repertoires in COVID-19. This CDR3 contains 13 residues. Deletions cut 5 bases from V and 4 bases from J, with 11 bases between. Repertoires were generated with immunoSEQ multiplex PCR, while TCRdb's copy carries only in-frame clones and drops some. This repertoire shows 70,000 or so clones, 80% found once; its top ten account for 9.5% to 15%. V is TRBV12-3 or TRBV12-4 and J is TRBJ2-5; a possible D gene is TRBD1 (6 bases). Sequencing used peripheral blood. The TCR was taken from a man in his fifties with COVID-19, enrolled during active disease. CDR3 in amino acids: CASSTGLGETQYF. The CDR3 DNA reads as TGTGCCAGCAGTACAGGGTTGGGAGAGACCCAGTACTTC.